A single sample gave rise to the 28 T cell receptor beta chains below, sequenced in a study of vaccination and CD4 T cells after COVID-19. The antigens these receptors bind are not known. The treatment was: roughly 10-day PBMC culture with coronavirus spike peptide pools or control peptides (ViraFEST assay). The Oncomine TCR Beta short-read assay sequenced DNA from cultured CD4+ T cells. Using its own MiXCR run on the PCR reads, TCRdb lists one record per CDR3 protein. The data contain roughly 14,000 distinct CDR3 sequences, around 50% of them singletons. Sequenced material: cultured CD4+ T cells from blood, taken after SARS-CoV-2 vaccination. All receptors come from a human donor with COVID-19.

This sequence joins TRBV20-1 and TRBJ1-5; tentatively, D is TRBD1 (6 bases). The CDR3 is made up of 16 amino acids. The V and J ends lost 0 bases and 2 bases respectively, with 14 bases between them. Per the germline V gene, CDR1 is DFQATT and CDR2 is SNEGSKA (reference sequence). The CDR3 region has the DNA TGCAGTGCTAGAGATGGGGGCAGGTTGGGCAATCAGCCCCAGCATTTT. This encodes CSARDGGRLGNQPQHF.

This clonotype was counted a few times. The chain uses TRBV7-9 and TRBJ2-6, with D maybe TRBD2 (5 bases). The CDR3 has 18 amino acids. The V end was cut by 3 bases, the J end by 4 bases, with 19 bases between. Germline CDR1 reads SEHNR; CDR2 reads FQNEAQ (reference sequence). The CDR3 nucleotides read TGTGCCAGCAGCTTTTCGGGAAGACGGGTCCAAGGGGCCAACGTCCTGACTTTC. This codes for CASSFSGRRVQGANVLTF.

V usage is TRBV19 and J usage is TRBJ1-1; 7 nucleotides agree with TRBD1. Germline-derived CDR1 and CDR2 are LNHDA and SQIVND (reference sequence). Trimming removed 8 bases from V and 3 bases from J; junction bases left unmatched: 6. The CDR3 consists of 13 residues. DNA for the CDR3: TGTGCCAGTTCCCGGGACAGATACACTGAAGCTTTCTTT. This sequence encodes CASSRDRYTEAFF.

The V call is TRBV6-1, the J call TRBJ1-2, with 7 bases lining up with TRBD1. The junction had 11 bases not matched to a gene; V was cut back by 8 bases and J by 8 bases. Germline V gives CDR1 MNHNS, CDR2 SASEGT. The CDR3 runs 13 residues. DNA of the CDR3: TGTGCCAGCCACGCTGAGGGGGCTCGGGGCTACACCTTC. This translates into CASHAEGARGYTF.

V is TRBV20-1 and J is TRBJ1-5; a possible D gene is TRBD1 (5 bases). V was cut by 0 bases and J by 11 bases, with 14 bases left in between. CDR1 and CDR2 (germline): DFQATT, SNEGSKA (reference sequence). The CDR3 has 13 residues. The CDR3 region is CSARDTGAAAQHF. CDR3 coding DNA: TGCAGTGCTAGAGATACTGGGGCAGCAGCCCAGCATTTT.

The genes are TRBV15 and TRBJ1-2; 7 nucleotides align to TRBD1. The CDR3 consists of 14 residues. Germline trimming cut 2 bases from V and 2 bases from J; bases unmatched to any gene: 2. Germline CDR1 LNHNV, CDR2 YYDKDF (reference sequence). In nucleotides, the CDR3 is TGTGCCACCAGCAGACAACAGGGGAACTATGGCTACACCTTC. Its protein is CATSRQQGNYGYTF.

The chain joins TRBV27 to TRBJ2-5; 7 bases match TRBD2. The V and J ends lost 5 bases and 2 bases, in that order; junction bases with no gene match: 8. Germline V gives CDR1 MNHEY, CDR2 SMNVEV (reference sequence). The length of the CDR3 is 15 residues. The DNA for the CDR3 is TGTGCCAGCAGTAAAGGACTAGTGGGTCAAGAGACCCAGTACTTC. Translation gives CASSKGLVGQETQYF.

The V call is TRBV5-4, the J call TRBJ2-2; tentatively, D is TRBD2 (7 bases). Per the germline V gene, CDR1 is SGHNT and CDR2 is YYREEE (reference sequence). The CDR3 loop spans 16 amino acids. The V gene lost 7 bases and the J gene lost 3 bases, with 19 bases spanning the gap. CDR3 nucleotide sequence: TGTGCCAGCGGGTTACGGGGGGCTAGGGACACCGGGGAGCTGTTTTTT. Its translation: CASGLRGARDTGELFF.

CDR3 amino acids: CATSRDGDTQYF. As DNA, the CDR3 is TGTGCCACCAGTCGGGACGGAGATACGCAGTATTTT. This rearrangement joins TRBV24-1 to TRBJ2-3; D is possibly TRBD1 or TRBD2 (5 bases each). Germline assignment: CDR1 KGHDR and CDR2 SFDVKD. The CDR3 is 12 amino acids. The ends were cut back, 6 bases at V and 5 bases at J, with 8 bases in the middle.

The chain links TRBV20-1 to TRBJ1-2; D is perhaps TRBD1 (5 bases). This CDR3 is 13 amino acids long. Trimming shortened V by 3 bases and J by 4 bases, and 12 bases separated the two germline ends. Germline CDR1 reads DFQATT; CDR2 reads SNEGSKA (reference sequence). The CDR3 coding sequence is TGCAGTGCTAGGTCACGTGGGGCCTATGGCTACACCTTC. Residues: CSARSRGAYGYTF.

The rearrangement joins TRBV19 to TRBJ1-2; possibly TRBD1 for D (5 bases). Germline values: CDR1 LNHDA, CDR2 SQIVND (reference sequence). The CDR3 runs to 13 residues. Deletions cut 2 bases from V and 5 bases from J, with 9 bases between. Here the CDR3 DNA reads TGTGCCAGTAGTATATCACAGGCTTATGGCTACACCTTC. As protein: CASSISQAYGYTF.

Here the CDR3 DNA reads TGTGCCAGCAGGTTGGGACAGACTATCTACGAGCAGTACTTC. This gives the protein CASRLGQTIYEQYF. The genes are TRBV6-1 and TRBJ2-7; TRBD1 aligns across 7 bases. CDR3 length: 14 amino acids. CDR1 and CDR2 from the germline V gene are MNHNS and SASEGT. With V trimmed by 6 bases and J by 3 bases, 8 bases remained unmatched.

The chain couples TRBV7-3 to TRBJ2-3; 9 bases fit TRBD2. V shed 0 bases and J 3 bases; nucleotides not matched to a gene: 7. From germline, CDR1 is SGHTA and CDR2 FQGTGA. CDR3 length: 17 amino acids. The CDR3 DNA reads TGTGCCAGCAGCTTAACTCCTAGCGGGAAGGGGACAGATACGCAGTATTTT. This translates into CASSLTPSGKGTDTQYF.

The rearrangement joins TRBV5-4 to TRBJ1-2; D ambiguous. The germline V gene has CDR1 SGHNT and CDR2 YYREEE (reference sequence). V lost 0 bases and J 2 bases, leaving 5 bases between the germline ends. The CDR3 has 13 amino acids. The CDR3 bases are TGTGCCAGCAGCTTGGTACAGAACTATGGCTACACCTTC. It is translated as CASSLVQNYGYTF.

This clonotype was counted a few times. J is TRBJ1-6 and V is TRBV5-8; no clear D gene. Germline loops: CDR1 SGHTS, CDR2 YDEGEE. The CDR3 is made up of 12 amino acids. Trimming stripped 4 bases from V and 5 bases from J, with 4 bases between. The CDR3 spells CASSRDNSPLHF. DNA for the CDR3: TGTGCCAGCAGCCGGGATAATTCACCCCTCCACTTT.

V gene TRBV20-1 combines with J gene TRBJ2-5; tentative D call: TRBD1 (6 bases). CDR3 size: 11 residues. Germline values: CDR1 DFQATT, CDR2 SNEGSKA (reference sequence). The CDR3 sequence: CSGTSQETQYF. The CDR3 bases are TGCAGCGGGACAAGCCAAGAGACCCAGTACTTC.

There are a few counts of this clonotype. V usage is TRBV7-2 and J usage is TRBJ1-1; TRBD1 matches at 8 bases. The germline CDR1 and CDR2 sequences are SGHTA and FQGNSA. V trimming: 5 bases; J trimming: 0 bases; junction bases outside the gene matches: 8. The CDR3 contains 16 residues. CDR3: CASSLQTGAMNTEAFF. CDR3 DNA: TGTGCCAGCAGCCTCCAGACAGGGGCCATGAACACTGAAGCTTTCTTT.

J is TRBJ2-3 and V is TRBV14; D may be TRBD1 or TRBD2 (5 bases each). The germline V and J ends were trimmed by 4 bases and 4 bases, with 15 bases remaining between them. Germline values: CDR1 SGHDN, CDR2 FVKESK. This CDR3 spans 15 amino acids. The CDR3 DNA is TGTGCCAGCAGCCGGGGGATCTTGGTGTCAGATACGCAGTATTTT. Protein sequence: CASSRGILVSDTQYF. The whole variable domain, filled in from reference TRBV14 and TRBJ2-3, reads EAGVTQFPSHSVIEKGQTVTLRCDPISGHDNLYWYRRVMGKEIKFLLHFVKESKQDESGMPNNRFLAERTGGTYSTLKVQPAELEDSGVYFCASSRGILVSDTQYFGPGTRLTVL.

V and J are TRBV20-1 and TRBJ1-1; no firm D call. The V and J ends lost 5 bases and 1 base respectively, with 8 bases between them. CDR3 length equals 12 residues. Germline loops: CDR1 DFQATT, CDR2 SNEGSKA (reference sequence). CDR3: CSASLTNTEAFF. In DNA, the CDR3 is TGCAGTGCTTCTCTCACGAACACTGAAGCTTTCTTT.

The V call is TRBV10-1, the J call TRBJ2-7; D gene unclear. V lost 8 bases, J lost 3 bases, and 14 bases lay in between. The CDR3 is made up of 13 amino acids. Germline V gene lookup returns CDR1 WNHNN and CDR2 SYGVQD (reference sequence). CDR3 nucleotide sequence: TGCGCCAGCTCCCGGACGAACAGCTACGAGCAGTACTTC. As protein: CASSRTNSYEQYF.

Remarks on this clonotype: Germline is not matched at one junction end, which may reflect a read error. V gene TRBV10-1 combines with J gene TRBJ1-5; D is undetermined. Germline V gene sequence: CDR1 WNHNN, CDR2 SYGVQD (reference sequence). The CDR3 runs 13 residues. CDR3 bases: TGCGCCAGCAGTGAGAGGGTCGGTCAGTCCCAGCATTTT. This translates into CASSERVGQSQHF.

The CDR3 loop is CASSLRATNTQYF. The CDR3 DNA follows: TGTGCCAGCAGTTTAAGGGCTACAAATACGCAGTATTTT. The chain couples TRBV12-3 or TRBV12-4 to TRBJ2-3, with D unresolved. There are 13 residues in the CDR3. V lost 2 bases and J 7 bases, leaving 10 bases between the germline ends.

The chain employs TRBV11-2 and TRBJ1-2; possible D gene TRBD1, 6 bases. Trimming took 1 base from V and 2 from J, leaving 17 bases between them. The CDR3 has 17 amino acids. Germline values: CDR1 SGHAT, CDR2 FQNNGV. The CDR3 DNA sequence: TGTGCCAGCAGCTTAGTCCAGGGGTACGCTCAGAACTATGGCTACACCTTC. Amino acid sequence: CASSLVQGYAQNYGYTF.

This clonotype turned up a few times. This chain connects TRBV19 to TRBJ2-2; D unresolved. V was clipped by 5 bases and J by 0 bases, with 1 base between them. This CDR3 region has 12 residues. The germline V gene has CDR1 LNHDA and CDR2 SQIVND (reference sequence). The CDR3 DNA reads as TGTGCCAGTAGTCCGAACACCGGGGAGCTGTTTTTT. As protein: CASSPNTGELFF. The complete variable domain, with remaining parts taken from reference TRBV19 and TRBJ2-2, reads DGGITQSPKYLFRKEGQNVTLSCEQNLNHDAMYWYRQDPGQGLRLIYYSQIVNDFQKGDIAEGYSVSREKKESFPLTVTSAQKNPTAFYLCASSPNTGELFFGEGSRLTVL.

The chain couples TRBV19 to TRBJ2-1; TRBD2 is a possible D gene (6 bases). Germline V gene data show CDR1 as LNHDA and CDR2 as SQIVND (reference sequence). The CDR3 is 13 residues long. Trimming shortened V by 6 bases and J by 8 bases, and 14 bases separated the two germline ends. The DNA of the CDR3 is TGTGCCAGTAGGCCGGGAGAACGCGATGAGCAGTTCTTC. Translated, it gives CASRPGERDEQFF.

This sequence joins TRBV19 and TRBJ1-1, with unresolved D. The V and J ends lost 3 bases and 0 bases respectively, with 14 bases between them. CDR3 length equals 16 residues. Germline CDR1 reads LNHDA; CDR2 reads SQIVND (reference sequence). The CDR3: CASSMGGMPMNTEAFF. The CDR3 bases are TGTGCCAGTAGTATGGGCGGCATGCCCATGAACACTGAAGCTTTCTTT.

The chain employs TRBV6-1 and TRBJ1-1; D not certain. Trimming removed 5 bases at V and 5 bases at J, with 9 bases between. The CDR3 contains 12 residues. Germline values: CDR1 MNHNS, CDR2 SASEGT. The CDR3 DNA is TGTGCCAGCAGTAGACGAACGACTGAAGCTTTCTTT. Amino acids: CASSRRTTEAFF.

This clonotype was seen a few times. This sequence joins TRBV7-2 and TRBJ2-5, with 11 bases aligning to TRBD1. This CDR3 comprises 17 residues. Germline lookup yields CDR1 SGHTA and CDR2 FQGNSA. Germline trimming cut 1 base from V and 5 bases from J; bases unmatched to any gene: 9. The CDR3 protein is CASSLDEMDRGRETQYF. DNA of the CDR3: TGTGCCAGCAGCTTAGACGAAATGGACAGGGGGCGTGAGACCCAGTACTTC.